The 7 T cell receptor beta chains given below trace back to one sample, sequenced in a study of beta chain features in type 1 diabetes. Study-wide results and caveats: All four CD4+ subsets from Type 1 diabetes patients carried moderately but significantly shorter TCRB CDR3s.

The investigators reverse transcribed all of the isolated RNA, so they sequenced expressed TCRB transcripts. Sequencing was performed with immunoSEQ multiplex PCR; in TCRdb, only in-frame clones are kept and a portion is missing. The sample carries roughly 730,000 clones, 13% recorded once. The antigens for these receptors are not known. The specimen sequenced was naive CD4+ T cells from blood. The receptor set was obtained from a man younger than 35 with type 1 diabetes.

The chain carries TRBV11-3 and TRBJ2-3, with unresolved D. The CDR3 has 15 residues. Germline lookup yields CDR1 SGHNT and CDR2 YENEEA. V lost 5 bases, J lost 2 bases, and 14 bases lay in between. The CDR3 region has the DNA TGTGCCAGCAGCCCTACCGGGTCCAACACAGATACGCAGTATTTT. Its protein product is CASSPTGSNTDTQYF.

In this sample, this clone turned up a few times. The rearrangement links TRBV7-9 to TRBJ1-6, with 7 bases aligning to TRBD1. Germline V lookup: CDR1 SEHNR, CDR2 FQNEAQ (reference sequence). The V segment lost 5 bases and the J segment 6 bases; nucleotides outside the gene matches: 10. This CDR3 contains 16 residues. The CDR3 nucleotides are TGTGCCAGCAGCCCATGGGCCCGGGACAGTAATTCACCCCTCCACTTT. Its protein is CASSPWARDSNSPLHF.

The V and J genes are TRBV2 and TRBJ1-2, with 12 bases aligning to TRBD1. The CDR3 is 14 amino acids. Germline V gene lookup returns CDR1 SNHLY and CDR2 FYNNEI. Trimming removed 7 bases from V and 7 bases from J; junction bases left unmatched: 7. CDR3 sequence reads: CASIPGQGAGGYTF. CDR3 nucleotides: TGTGCCAGCATCCCGGGACAGGGGGCTGGTGGCTACACCTTC.

This clone turned up a few times. Other DNA sequences in this sample translate to the same CDR3. The genes are TRBV27 and TRBJ2-3, with D unclear. Trimming left V 0 bases short and J 5 bases short, with 3 bases between. The CDR3 contains 12 residues. The V gene's germline CDR1 is MNHEY and CDR2 SMNVEV (reference sequence). The CDR3 reads CASSLSGDTQYF. The CDR3 DNA reads TGTGCCAGCAGTTTATCAGGAGATACGCAGTATTTT.

This clone was counted only a few times. The V gene is TRBV28, the J gene TRBJ2-1, with 7 bases aligning to TRBD1. CDR1 MDHEN and CDR2 SYDVKM come from the germline V gene. V lost 5 bases, J lost 9 bases, and 13 bases stayed unmatched. The CDR3 is 15 residues long. The CDR3 protein is CASSRMDRNWSEQFF. DNA of the CDR3: TGTGCCAGCAGTCGCATGGACAGGAACTGGAGTGAGCAGTTCTTC.

The V call is TRBV30, the J call TRBJ1-1; D uncertain. The CDR3 length is 14 residues. The germline V and J ends were trimmed by 4 bases and 3 bases, with 15 bases remaining between them. Germline V gene data show CDR1 as GTSNPN and CDR2 as SVGIG (reference sequence). The DNA for the CDR3 is TGTGCCTGGATGAGGCTAATGTGGTACACTGAAGCTTTCTTT. Translation gives CAWMRLMWYTEAFF. Drawing the rest from reference TRBV30 and TRBJ1-1, the complete variable domain is SQTIHQWPATLVQPVGSPLSLECTVEGTSNPNLYWYRQAAGRGLQLLFYSVGIGQISSEVPQNLSASRPQDRQFILSSKKLLLSDSGFYLCAWMRLMWYTEAFFGQGTRLTVV.

This clone was counted only a few times. The CDR3 DNA reads as TGTGCCAGCAGTGAATCCAGCGGGGGGGCCGTGCAGTATTTT. Translating it yields CASSESSGGAVQYF. The chain is built from TRBV2 and TRBJ2-3; 10 nucleotides match TRBD2. This CDR3 has 14 residues. Germline values: CDR1 SNHLY, CDR2 FYNNEI. J gave up 11 bases and V 2 bases, and 7 bases lay outside the gene matches. Drawing the rest from reference TRBV2 and TRBJ2-3, the complete variable domain is EPEVTQTPSHQVTQMGQEVILRCVPISNHLYFYWYRQILGQKVEFLVSFYNNEISEKSEIFDDQFSVERPDGSNFTLKIRSTKLEDSAMYFCASSESSGGAVQYFGPGTRLTVL.